The 9 T cell receptor beta chains reported below all come from one sample, sequenced in a study of T cells in Graves' hyperthyroidism and ophthalmopathy. Amplification yielded TCR beta CDR3 regions, with RNA transcripts as the source. The TCR CDR3 was amplified in a first-round RT-PCR using the HTBI primer set. One entry per CDR3 protein results from TCRdb running MiXCR on the multiplex PCR reads. The sample yields 550,000 to 650,000 distinct CDR3 sequences, 11% to 15% seen once. Sequencing used blood. Every receptor here comes from a woman aged 30 to 39 with Graves' hyperthyroidism that later progressed to Graves' ophthalmopathy.

V and J are TRBV12-3 or TRBV12-4 and TRBJ2-6; D perhaps matches TRBD2 (5 bases). Between the trimmed V and J ends, which lost 11 bases and 6 bases, there was a span of 14 bases. This CDR3 has 13 residues. For the CDR3, the DNA is TGTGCCGCAGCGGAGGCGGAGGCCAACGTCCTGACTTTC. The encoded protein is CAAAEAEANVLTF.

The sample holds many counts of this clonotype. This chain connects TRBV2 to TRBJ2-2; D gene uncertain. Trimming took 6 bases from V and 8 from J, leaving 19 bases between them. Germline CDR1 and CDR2: SNHLY and FYNNEI. The CDR3 contains 15 residues. The CDR3 DNA sequence: TGTGCCAGCAGCCCTCGTCTAACCTTGGGGGGGGAGCTGTTTTTT. Translated: CASSPRLTLGGELFF.

This clonotype was observed many times. This chain connects TRBV5-1 to TRBJ2-3, with 7 bases matching TRBD2. Germline values: CDR1 SGHRS, CDR2 YFSETQ. V shed 5 bases, J shed 2 bases, and the junction held 2 bases outside the gene matches. CDR3 length equals 13 residues. DNA for the CDR3: TGCGCCAGCAGGACTAGCCCCACAGATACGCAGTATTTT. Amino acids: CASRTSPTDTQYF.

This clonotype was seen ten or more times. The chain is built from TRBV27 and TRBJ2-3; the D gene is possibly TRBD2 (5 bases). Germline V gene sequence: CDR1 MNHEY, CDR2 SMNVEV (reference sequence). The V end was cut by 1 base, the J end by 14 bases, with 16 bases between. The CDR3 covers 13 residues. In DNA form, the CDR3 reads TGTGCCAGCAGTTTATTGTCGGCGGAGGCGTTGTATTTT. Translating gives CASSLLSAEALYF.

This clonotype was observed many times. The chain carries TRBV18 and TRBJ2-7, with D tentatively TRBD2 (6 bases). Germline assignment: CDR1 KGHSH and CDR2 LQKENI. V was clipped by 2 bases and J by 4 bases, with 15 bases between them. The CDR3 has 15 residues. CDR3 nucleotides: TGTGCCAGCTCACCAATACCAGGCGGGGAGTACGAGCAGTACTTC. Its translation: CASSPIPGGEYEQYF.

Of note for this clonotype: This may stem from a read error, because a much larger clone lies one nucleotide away. V and J are TRBV7-2 and TRBJ1-5; the match to TRBD1 covers 7 bases. Germline V gene sequence: CDR1 SGHTA, CDR2 FQGNSA. CDR3 length: 14 amino acids. V lost 2 bases and J lost 11; bases outside the gene matches: 9. The CDR3 region is CASSLSGGEQSQHF. The CDR3 DNA sequence: TGTGCCAGCAGCTTATCAGGGGGAGAGCAGTCCCAGCATTTT.

This clonotype showed up many times. The chain uses TRBV6-1 and TRBJ1-4; 7 nucleotides match TRBD1. J gave up 6 bases and V 6 bases, and 7 bases lay outside the gene matches. Germline CDR1 and CDR2: MNHNS and SASEGT. CDR3 size: 14 residues. CDR3 in DNA: TGTGCCAGCAGGGCGACAGGGAGGGATGAAAAACTGTTTTTT. Translating it yields CASRATGRDEKLFF.

This clonotype was detected ten times or more. The V and J genes are TRBV20-1 and TRBJ2-7; maybe TRBD2 (6 bases). The CDR3 runs 15 residues. Trimming cost V 3 bases and J 4 bases, with 19 bases left between them. CDR1 and CDR2 (germline): DFQATT, SNEGSKA (reference sequence). CDR3 DNA sequence: TGCAGTGCTAGGGGGCGGGAAGGACCCTCATACGAGCAGTACTTC. It encodes CSARGREGPSYEQYF.

This clonotype was counted between two and nine times. This chain links TRBV6-2 or TRBV6-3 with TRBJ2-3, with D perhaps TRBD2 (6 bases). Germline loops: CDR1 MNHEY, CDR2 SVGEGT. Trimming cost V 2 bases and J 3 bases, with 15 bases left between them. The CDR3 contains 16 residues. The CDR3 region has the DNA TGTGCCAGCAGTTACGGTTTGCGGGACTCGACAGATACGCAGTATTTT. It specifies CASSYGLRDSTDTQYF.